Presented here are 20 T cell receptor beta chains from one specimen sequenced in a study of monozygotic twins with inflammatory bowel disease. Each CDR3 protein gets one entry in TCRdb, which reprocessed the 5' RACE reads and gives no DNA. With about 330,000 distinct CDR3 sequences in the sample, the ten largest clones hold 2% to 2.5%. The sequenced sample was blood. The receptor source for this set is a human donor with ulcerative colitis or Crohn's disease, or a healthy co-twin of an affected twin (not recorded which).

The rearrangement uses TRBV20-1 and TRBJ2-5; lacking DNA, the TRBD2 call made by TCRdb goes unchecked. The CDR3 length is 13 residues. Germline lookup yields CDR1 DFQATT and CDR2 SNEGSKA (reference sequence). CDR3 protein: CSAPKGGSETQYF.

The chain combines TRBV5-1 with TRBJ2-1. Germline V CDR1 and CDR2: SGHRS, YFSETQ. This CDR3 is 13 amino acids long. The CDR3 sequence: CASSLQYGDEQFF.

This chain joins TRBV5-1 and TRBJ2-7; TCRdb indicates TRBD1, and absent DNA this call remains unverified. Looked up from germline, CDR1 is SGHRS and CDR2 is YFSETQ. There are 15 residues in the CDR3. CDR3 protein: CASSLWTGPNYEQYF.

V and J are TRBV4-1 and TRBJ2-1; the D call from TCRdb, TRBD2, cannot be confirmed without DNA. The CDR3 sequence is 16 residues long. Germline CDR1 MGHRA, CDR2 YSYEKL. The CDR3 region is CASSQDDSGGNNEQFF.

The V call is TRBV7-9, the J call TRBJ1-2; TCRdb designates TRBD1, a call that cannot be tested without DNA. The CDR3 runs to 14 residues. The germline V gene has CDR1 SEHNR and CDR2 FQNEAQ (reference sequence). The CDR3 region is CAGSLVDNIYGYTF.

V is TRBV14 and J is TRBJ2-1; TCRdb calls TRBD1, which cannot be checked without DNA. CDR3 length: 16 residues. The V gene's germline CDR1 is SGHDN and CDR2 FVKESK. CDR3: CASSQVGTVSYNEQFF.

This chain links TRBV11-2 with TRBJ2-7; the D call of TRBD2 rests on TCRdb alone, since no DNA is present to check it. This CDR3 has 14 amino acids. Germline CDR1 is SGHAT and CDR2 is FQNNGV. CDR3: CASSSHSGNYEQYF.

The V and J genes are TRBV20-1 and TRBJ1-5. The CDR3 covers 13 residues. Germline loops: CDR1 DFQATT, CDR2 SNEGSKA (reference sequence). CDR3: CSARREGSQPQHF.

This chain joins TRBV12-3 or TRBV12-4 and TRBJ2-3; there is no DNA to check the TCRdb D call of TRBD1. The CDR3 runs 15 residues. CDR3 protein: CASSRIQGPTDTQYF.

The chain combines TRBV7-8 with TRBJ2-1. Germline values: CDR1 SGHVS, CDR2 FQNEAQ. The CDR3 runs 17 residues. CDR3 protein: CASSPFNLRSSYNEQFF.

The chain employs TRBV3-1 and TRBJ2-2; as DNA is missing, the TRBD1 call by TCRdb cannot be tested. This CDR3 is 16 amino acids long. Germline-derived CDR1 and CDR2 are LGHDT and YNNKEL (reference sequence). The CDR3 region is CASSQVTPRNTGELFF. Together with reference TRBV3-1 and TRBJ2-2, the CDR3 gives the full variable domain: DTAVSQTPKYLVTQMGNDKSIKCEQNLGHDTMYWYKQDSKKFLKIMFSYNNKELIINETVPNRFSPKSPDKAHLNLHINSLELGDSAVYFCASSQVTPRNTGELFFGEGSRLTVL.

This chain links TRBV27 with TRBJ1-2; without DNA, the TCRdb call of TRBD1 cannot be checked. Germline V lookup: CDR1 MNHEY, CDR2 SMNVEV (reference sequence). The CDR3 runs to 16 residues. The CDR3 reads CASSLSVGGANYGYTF.

The chain combines TRBV6-2 or TRBV6-3 with TRBJ2-2. CDR1 and CDR2 (germline): MNHEY, SVGEGT. The CDR3 totals 17 residues. CDR3 sequence reads: CASSYLETGWDTGELFF.

V and J are TRBV6-5 and TRBJ1-2; TCRdb names TRBD1, which stays unverified in the absence of DNA. CDR3 length: 12 amino acids. CDR1 is MNHEY, CDR2 SVGAGI, per germline. The CDR3 loop reads CASSGGGYGYTF.

The chain uses TRBV5-1 and TRBJ2-6; TCRdb proposes TRBD2, but this gene call is untestable without DNA. This CDR3 spans 19 amino acids. Looked up from germline, CDR1 is SGHRS and CDR2 is YFSETQ. The CDR3 here is CASSFPISGALSGANVLTF.

The chain uses TRBV6-6 and TRBJ2-1. Germline lookup yields CDR1 MNHNY and CDR2 SVGAGI (reference sequence). This CDR3 comprises 13 residues. The CDR3 sequence: CASSYLIGYEQFF.

This chain links TRBV6-2 or TRBV6-3 with TRBJ2-1; TCRdb's assignment of TRBD1 cannot be checked, as there is no DNA. Germline-derived CDR1 and CDR2 are MNHEY and SVGEGT. This CDR3 region has 17 residues. This CDR3 is CASSYSGTGGLGNEQFF.

V is TRBV20-1 and J is TRBJ2-3; TCRdb indicates TRBD1, and absent DNA this call remains unverified. From germline, CDR1 is DFQATT and CDR2 SNEGSKA (reference sequence). The length of the CDR3 is 16 residues. The CDR3 sequence is CSAEDGAGGAYDTQYF.

J is TRBJ2-7 and V is TRBV20-1; TCRdb lists TRBD1, though no DNA is available to test this call. The CDR3 extends over 14 amino acids. Germline values: CDR1 DFQATT, CDR2 SNEGSKA (reference sequence). CDR3 residues: CSARNDRVGYEQYF.

The V call is TRBV27, the J call TRBJ1-4; lacking DNA, the TRBD1 call made by TCRdb goes unchecked. This CDR3 has 13 amino acids. Germline V gene sequence: CDR1 MNHEY, CDR2 SMNVEV (reference sequence). The CDR3 is CPSSPGDNEKLFF.